The 18 T cell receptor beta chains listed next were all sequenced from one sample in a study of radiation and T cells in renal cell carcinoma. Profiling relied on immunoSEQ multiplex PCR, and the TCRdb table lists in-frame clones only, not all of them. The table has 40,000 to 45,000 clones, around four fifths seen once. Regarding time point: blood 4 weeks post-SBRT, at nephrectomy. Treatment in this sample: 15 Gy SBRT to primary tumor, nephrectomy 4 weeks later. Specimen: blood, collected from a patient whose treatment included radiotherapy and nephrectomy. The receptors stem from a woman aged 70-85 years with renal cell carcinoma.

The genes are TRBV30 and TRBJ2-1, with TRBD2 matching 10 bases. V trimming: 4 bases; J trimming: 2 bases; junction bases outside the gene matches: 5. CDR1 is GTSNPN and CDR2 is SVGIG in the germline V gene (reference sequence). This CDR3 is built from 15 residues. The DNA of the CDR3 is TGTGCCTGGACTAGCGGGAGAAGCGCCTACAATGAGCAGTTCTTC. Its translation: CAWTSGRSAYNEQFF.

The V call is TRBV6-6, the J call TRBJ1-2; TRBD1 might be the D (5 bases). Germline V gene sequence: CDR1 MNHNY, CDR2 SVGAGI (reference sequence). The CDR3 runs 12 residues. Trimming shortened V by 7 bases and J by 4 bases, and 10 bases separated the two germline ends. In DNA, the CDR3 is TGTGCCAGCAACCCAGGGACCTATGGCTACACCTTC. Amino acids: CASNPGTYGYTF.

The V call is TRBV19, the J call TRBJ2-2; a possible D gene is TRBD2 (6 bases). Germline loops: CDR1 LNHDA, CDR2 SQIVND (reference sequence). Trimming cost V 6 bases and J 5 bases, with 7 bases left between them. The CDR3 is made up of 12 amino acids. In nucleotides, the CDR3 is TGTGCCAGTAGGGAGGGGACCGGGGAGCTGTTTTTT. Its protein is CASREGTGELFF.

This chain connects TRBV5-1 to TRBJ2-7, with TRBD1 matching over 7 bases. Unmatched junction bases numbered 7, after V lost 2 bases and J lost 5 bases. Looked up from germline, CDR1 is SGHRS and CDR2 is YFSETQ. The CDR3 loop spans 14 amino acids. This chain's CDR3 is CASSFTTGVNEQYF. DNA of the CDR3: TGCGCCAGCAGCTTCACTACAGGGGTCAACGAGCAGTACTTC.

The gene calls are TRBV5-5 and TRBJ2-1; TRBD2 is a possible D gene (5 bases). This CDR3 comprises 13 residues. With 2 bases removed from V and 6 bases from J, the gap between germline ends came to 9 bases. The germline V gene encodes CDR1 SGHKS and CDR2 YYEKEE (reference sequence). The CDR3 bases are TGTGCCAGCAGCTTCCGGGATCCCAATGAGCAGTTCTTC. Encoded protein: CASSFRDPNEQFF.

This clone was found a few times. An end of the junction differs from the germline gene, which may be a read error. V usage is TRBV29-1 and J usage is TRBJ1-1; D is possibly TRBD1 (6 bases). Per germline, CDR1 SQVTM and CDR2 ANQGSEA. There are 11 residues in the CDR3. CDR3 in DNA: TGCAGCGGTGAACAGGGCGGTGAAGCTTTCTTT. Amino acid sequence: CSGEQGGEAFF. The full variable domain, its missing parts supplied by reference TRBV29-1 and TRBJ1-1, is SAVISQKPSRDICQRGTSLTIQCQVDSQVTMMFWYRQQPGQSLTLIATANQGSEATYESGFVIDKFPISRPNLTFSTLTVSNMSPEDSSIYLCSGEQGGEAFFGQGTRLTVV.

The rearrangement joins TRBV7-9 to TRBJ1-2; a possible D gene is TRBD1 (5 bases). V was cut by 1 base and J by 6 bases, with 15 bases left in between. Germline CDR1 is SEHNR and CDR2 is FQNEAQ (reference sequence). The CDR3 runs to 15 residues. The CDR3 protein is CASSLEVLGGDGYTF. The DNA for the CDR3 is TGTGCCAGCAGCTTAGAGGTTCTCGGGGGAGATGGCTACACCTTC. The complete variable domain, with remaining parts taken from reference TRBV7-9 and TRBJ1-2, reads DTGVSQNPRHKITKRGQNVTFRCDPISEHNRLYWYRQTLGQGPEFLTYFQNEAQLEKSRLLSDRFSAERPKGSFSTLEIQRTEQGDSAMYLCASSLEVLGGDGYTFGSGTRLTVV.

The chain employs TRBV6-4 and TRBJ2-3; a weak D match, TRBD1 (6 bases). Germline CDR1 reads MRHNA; CDR2 reads SNTAGT. The CDR3 length is 16 residues. Trimming took off 4 bases at V and 3 bases at J, with 17 bases between the two ends. The CDR3 coding sequence is TGTGCCAGCAGTGCTAAGACAGGTGATGGGACAGATACGCAGTATTTT. Translation: CASSAKTGDGTDTQYF.

This clone appeared once. The chain uses TRBV7-9 and TRBJ1-2; TRBD1 is a possible D gene (5 bases). V lost 5 bases to trimming and J lost 1 base, with 14 bases between them. CDR1 is SEHNR and CDR2 is FQNEAQ in the germline V gene (reference sequence). There are 15 residues in the CDR3. DNA of the CDR3: TGTGCCAGCAGCCCCACGATGACAGTTAACTATGGCTACACCTTC. Translated, it gives CASSPTMTVNYGYTF.

The chain has TRBV2 and TRBJ2-5; TRBD1 might be the D (7 bases). Trimming took off 4 bases at V and 4 bases at J, with 13 bases between the two ends. The germline CDR1 and CDR2 sequences are SNHLY and FYNNEI. CDR3 length equals 14 residues. The CDR3 DNA is TGTGCCAGCAGTGGAAACAGGGGAGGAGAGACCCAGTACTTC. This sequence encodes CASSGNRGGETQYF.

V and J are TRBV6-6 and TRBJ1-6; 8 bases fit TRBD1. Germline V lookup: CDR1 MNHNY, CDR2 SVGAGI (reference sequence). J gave up 7 bases and V 6 bases, and 8 bases lay outside the gene matches. The length of the CDR3 is 15 residues. CDR3: CASSPGGHSNSPLHF. CDR3 bases: TGTGCCAGCAGCCCAGGGGGCCATTCCAATTCACCCCTCCACTTT.

The J gene is TRBJ1-2, the V gene TRBV2, with D uncertain. Germline CDR1 is SNHLY and CDR2 is FYNNEI. V was shortened by 3 bases and J by 4 bases, with 12 bases between the two germline ends. This CDR3 comprises 14 residues. The DNA of the CDR3 is TGTGCCAGCAGTGATGAGCTCGGGGTCTATGGCTACACCTTC. Its protein product is CASSDELGVYGYTF. The full variable domain, its missing parts supplied by reference TRBV2 and TRBJ1-2, is EPEVTQTPSHQVTQMGQEVILRCVPISNHLYFYWYRQILGQKVEFLVSFYNNEISEKSEIFDDQFSVERPDGSNFTLKIRSTKLEDSAMYFCASSDELGVYGYTFGSGTRLTVV.

J is TRBJ2-5 and V is TRBV30; D possibly corresponds to TRBD2 (5 bases). Germline V CDR1 and CDR2: GTSNPN, SVGIG (reference sequence). CDR3 length: 13 residues. V was clipped by 5 bases and J by 4 bases, with 14 bases between them. The CDR3 region is CAWHPGFGETQYF. CDR3 coding DNA: TGTGCCTGGCACCCGGGGTTCGGAGAGACCCAGTACTTC.

The chain combines TRBV7-6 with TRBJ2-3, with 12 bases lining up with TRBD2. The V segment lost 2 bases and the J segment 6 bases; nucleotides outside the gene matches: 6. Per germline, CDR1 SGHVS and CDR2 FNYEAQ. This CDR3 is 16 amino acids long. DNA of the CDR3: TGTGCCAGCAGCTTATGGCTAGCGGGAGGGTCGGATACGCAGTATTTT. Its translation is CASSLWLAGGSDTQYF.

This chain joins TRBV4-3 and TRBJ1-2, with TRBD1 identical over 7 bases. The V and J ends lost 3 bases and 1 base, in that order; junction bases with no gene match: 2. Germline CDR1 is LGHNA and CDR2 is YSLEER. This CDR3 has 14 amino acids. The CDR3 DNA follows: TGCGCCAGCAGCCAGGGACAGTTTAACTATGGCTACACCTTC. Translated, it gives CASSQGQFNYGYTF.

This chain joins TRBV5-1 and TRBJ1-4; possibly TRBD1 for D (5 bases). Trimming took 0 bases from V and 5 from J, leaving 11 bases between them. Germline V gene lookup returns CDR1 SGHRS and CDR2 YFSETQ. The CDR3 is 15 amino acids. CDR3 residues: CASSLGGTGNEKLFF. The CDR3 region has the DNA TGCGCCAGCAGCTTGGGAGGGACGGGAAATGAAAAACTGTTTTTT.

The genes are TRBV19 and TRBJ2-5, with D hard to call. The V end was cut by 4 bases, the J end by 4 bases, with 7 bases between. This CDR3 region has 12 residues. Germline V gene lookup returns CDR1 LNHDA and CDR2 SQIVND (reference sequence). CDR3 loop: CASSKERETQYF. DNA for the CDR3: TGTGCCAGTAGTAAGGAAAGAGAGACCCAGTACTTC.

DNA of the CDR3: TGTGCCAGCAGAGGGACAGGGGAGCCCGGGGAGCTGTTTTTT. This sequence encodes CASRGTGEPGELFF. The chain couples TRBV2 to TRBJ2-2, with 10 positions matching TRBD1. This CDR3 comprises 14 residues. Germline CDR1 SNHLY, CDR2 FYNNEI. Trimming removed 6 bases from V and 6 bases from J; junction bases left unmatched: 4.